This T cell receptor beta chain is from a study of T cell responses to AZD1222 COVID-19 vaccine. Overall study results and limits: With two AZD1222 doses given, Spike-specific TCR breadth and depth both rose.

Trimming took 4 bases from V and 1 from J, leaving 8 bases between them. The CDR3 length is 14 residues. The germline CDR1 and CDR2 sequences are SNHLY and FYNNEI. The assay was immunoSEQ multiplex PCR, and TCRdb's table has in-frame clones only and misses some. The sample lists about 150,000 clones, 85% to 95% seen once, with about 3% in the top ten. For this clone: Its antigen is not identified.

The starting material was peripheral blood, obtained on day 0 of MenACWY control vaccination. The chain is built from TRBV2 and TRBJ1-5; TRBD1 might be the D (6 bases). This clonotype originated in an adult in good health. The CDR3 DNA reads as TGTGCCAGCAGTGGCGGGACAAGCAATCAGCCCCAGCATTTT. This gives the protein CASSGGTSNQPQHF.